One sample yielded the 30 T cell receptor beta chains listed below, sequenced in a study of Ad26.COV2.S vaccination and SARS-CoV-2 variants. TCRdb keeps only in-frame clones here, not all; method: immunoSEQ multiplex PCR. The table records roughly 700,000 clones, about 90% of them present only once. Treatment given: about 20 received Ad26.COV2.S at low or high dose, single or two shots; about 5 received placebo; per-sample allocation not given. Material that was analyzed had been drawn on day 63 after the first vaccine or placebo injection. The source was peripheral blood, collected in a trial of Ad26.COV2.S vaccine versus placebo. The receptor set was obtained from a person between 18 and 60 years old who received the Ad26.COV2.S COVID-19 vaccine or a placebo.

The chain recombines TRBV2 with TRBJ2-3, with D unclear. CDR3 length: 12 amino acids. V was pared by 5 bases and J by 4 bases, with 7 bases between. Looked up from germline, CDR1 is SNHLY and CDR2 is FYNNEI. CDR3 nucleotides: TGTGCCAGCAGTTATTCCCCAGATACGCAGTATTTT. Translating gives CASSYSPDTQYF.

The chain has TRBV10-3 and TRBJ2-3; a possible D gene is TRBD2 (6 bases). Trimming removed 3 bases from V and 0 bases from J, with 13 bases in between. Germline CDR1 and CDR2: ENHRY and SYGVKD. CDR3 length: 16 amino acids. CDR3 sequence (DNA): TGTGCCATCAGTGAAGGGGAGGCCCCCAGCACAGATACGCAGTATTTT. Residues: CAISEGEAPSTDTQYF.

The chain employs TRBV7-2 and TRBJ2-1; 8 bases fit TRBD2. The CDR3 has 16 amino acids. V trimming: 1 base; J trimming: 1 base; junction bases outside the gene matches: 3. Germline CDR1 and CDR2: SGHTA and FQGNSA. In DNA form, the CDR3 reads TGTGCCAGCAGCTTAGTCCGGGGGGGGTCCTACAATGAGCAGTTCTTC. It yields the protein CASSLVRGGSYNEQFF.

The chain carries TRBV24-1 and TRBJ2-1; 7 nucleotides line up with TRBD2. Trimming removed 9 bases from V and 6 bases from J; junction bases left unmatched: 4. CDR1 and CDR2 (germline): KGHDR, SFDVKD. The CDR3 runs 12 residues. This CDR3 is CATGTMFNEQFF. The CDR3 DNA sequence: TGTGCCACCGGGACTATGTTCAATGAGCAGTTCTTC.

A few counts support this clone. This rearrangement joins TRBV7-3 to TRBJ2-7; weak D call: TRBD1 (6 bases). Trimming left V 7 bases short and J 0 bases short, with 13 bases between. The CDR3 sequence is 14 residues long. Germline V lookup: CDR1 SGHTA, CDR2 FQGTGA. The CDR3, as DNA: TGTGCCAGCATCGGACAGAAGATCTCCTACGAGCAGTACTTC. Translating it yields CASIGQKISYEQYF.

V and J are TRBV4-1 and TRBJ2-5, with 9 bases matching TRBD2. Losses at the gene ends were 0 bases for V and 6 bases for J; bases not matched to a gene: 11. The CDR3 totals 17 residues. Germline V CDR1 and CDR2: MGHRA, YSYEKL. The CDR3 coding sequence is TGCGCCAGCAGCCAAGAGGGTTTGGGACTAGCTAGGCAGACCCAGTACTTC. It yields the protein CASSQEGLGLARQTQYF.

As to this clone: This CDR3 is also generated by other DNA sequences in the sample. This chain uses TRBV30 with TRBJ2-2; D is unresolved. This CDR3 has 11 amino acids. Per the germline V gene, CDR1 is GTSNPN and CDR2 is SVGIG (reference sequence). V shed 5 bases and J shed 7 bases, with 8 bases lying between them. The CDR3 DNA sequence: TGTGCCTGGGCCGGCGGCGGGGAGCTGTTTTTT. Translated, it gives CAWAGGGELFF.

This chain links TRBV15 with TRBJ1-1; 7 nucleotides agree with TRBD1. The V gene's germline CDR1 is LNHNV and CDR2 YYDKDF (reference sequence). V was clipped by 0 bases and J by 10 bases; unmatched bases: 8. The CDR3 contains 14 residues. The CDR3 region has the DNA TGTGCCACCAGCAGAGATTGGGAGGGACAGCCAGCTTTCTTT. As protein: CATSRDWEGQPAFF.

The chain uses TRBV7-2 and TRBJ2-5; D assignment may be TRBD1 or TRBD2 (5 bases each). V lost 6 bases to trimming and J lost 6 bases, with 17 bases between them. CDR3 length: 14 amino acids. Germline loops: CDR1 SGHTA, CDR2 FQGNSA. The CDR3 loop reads CASSQNRGAKTQYF. The CDR3 bases are TGTGCCAGCAGTCAAAACCGAGGGGCAAAGACCCAGTACTTC. Based on the CDR3 plus reference TRBV7-2 and TRBJ2-5, the full variable domain is GAGVSQSPSNKVTEKGKDVELRCDPISGHTALYWYRQSLGQGLEFLIYFQGNSAPDKSGLPSDRFSAERTGGSVSTLTIQRTQQEDSAVYLCASSQNRGAKTQYFGPGTRLLVL.

In this sample, this clone turned up once. The same CDR3 also results from other DNA sequences found in this sample. The rearrangement links TRBV5-1 to TRBJ2-5, with no clear D. The V end was cut by 0 bases, the J end by 4 bases, with 4 bases between. The germline CDR1 and CDR2 sequences are SGHRS and YFSETQ. This CDR3 region has 12 residues. CDR3 DNA sequence: TGCGCCAGCAGCTTGGAGGGAGAGACCCAGTACTTC. Its translation: CASSLEGETQYF.

CDR3 amino acids: CASSRNSETIGKITGELFF. DNA of the CDR3: TGCGCCAGCAGCCGTAACAGCGAAACTATAGGAAAGATAACCGGGGAGCTGTTTTTT. The rearrangement links TRBV4-3 to TRBJ2-2; D remains ambiguous. The length of the CDR3 is 19 residues. The ends were cut back, 4 bases at V and 5 bases at J, with 26 bases in the middle. Per the germline V gene, CDR1 is LGHNA and CDR2 is YSLEER.

The count of this clone is one. The chain is built from TRBV5-1 and TRBJ2-5, with D perhaps assigned TRBD1 or TRBD2 (5 bases each). V lost 5 bases and J 4 bases, leaving 12 bases between the germline ends. Germline V gene data show CDR1 as SGHRS and CDR2 as YFSETQ. CDR3 length equals 13 residues. DNA for the CDR3: TGCGCCAGCAGTGACCCGGGACGAGAGACCCAGTACTTC. Amino acids: CASSDPGRETQYF.

The chain combines TRBV5-1 with TRBJ2-1; TRBD2 aligns across 9 bases. V lost 1 base, J lost 4 bases, and 3 bases stayed unmatched. The germline gives CDR1 SGHRS, CDR2 YFSETQ. CDR3 length equals 15 residues. The DNA of the CDR3 is TGCGCCAGCAGCTTGAGTCTAGCGGGGTACAATGAGCAGTTCTTC. Residues: CASSLSLAGYNEQFF. Together with reference TRBV5-1 and TRBJ2-1, the CDR3 gives the full variable domain: KAGVTQTPRYLIKTRGQQVTLSCSPISGHRSVSWYQQTPGQGLQFLFEYFSETQRNKGNFPGRFSGRQFSNSRSEMNVSTLELGDSALYLCASSLSLAGYNEQFFGPGTRLTVL.

The chain has TRBV7-2 and TRBJ1-6; D gene unclear. Germline V lookup: CDR1 SGHTA, CDR2 FQGNSA. This CDR3 has 14 residues. The V end was cut by 1 base, the J end by 7 bases, with 8 bases between. CDR3 in DNA: TGTGCCAGCAGCTTAGTGCGCGGCAATTCACCCCTCCACTTT. Its translation: CASSLVRGNSPLHF.

V is TRBV29-1 and J is TRBJ1-4, with D perhaps TRBD1 (5 bases). The CDR3 has 17 amino acids. Trimming pared 4 bases from V and 2 bases from J, leaving 20 bases between. The germline V gene has CDR1 SQVTM and CDR2 ANQGSEA. CDR3 coding DNA: TGCAGCGTTGGAGACAGCCGCCTTGAGGGTACTAATGAAAAACTGTTTTTT. As protein: CSVGDSRLEGTNEKLFF.

The J gene is TRBJ2-7, the V gene TRBV6-6; D perhaps matches TRBD1 (5 bases). This CDR3 has 14 residues. In germline, CDR1 is MNHNY, CDR2 SVGAGI (reference sequence). V shed 4 bases and J shed 4 bases, with 14 bases lying between them. CDR3 residues: CASSLRGQGYEQYF. In nucleotides, the CDR3 is TGTGCCAGCAGTTTACGTGGACAAGGGTACGAGCAGTACTTC.

The gene calls are TRBV19 and TRBJ2-1, with TRBD2 identical over 8 bases. Germline-derived CDR1 and CDR2 are LNHDA and SQIVND (reference sequence). The CDR3 contains 15 residues. The trim removed 7 bases at V and 3 bases at J, leaving 8 bases unmatched. CDR3 protein: CASTPGLGYYNEQFF. The CDR3 nucleotides read TGTGCCAGTACCCCGGGACTAGGTTACTACAATGAGCAGTTCTTC.

This chain uses TRBV11-2 with TRBJ2-3; 7 bases fit TRBD1. Germline CDR1 is SGHAT and CDR2 is FQNNGV. This CDR3 has 15 residues. V trimming: 5 bases; J trimming: 1 base; junction bases outside the gene matches: 6. The chain's CDR3 is CASSHNQGGTDTQYF. DNA of the CDR3: TGTGCCAGCAGCCATAACCAGGGGGGCACAGATACGCAGTATTTT.

V gene TRBV30 combines with J gene TRBJ2-3, with 11 positions matching TRBD2. Germline V gene lookup returns CDR1 GTSNPN and CDR2 SVGIG (reference sequence). V shed 4 bases and J 3 bases; nucleotides not matched to a gene: 3. The CDR3 has 14 residues. The CDR3 region is CAWIAGGPTDTQYF. CDR3 in DNA: TGTGCCTGGATAGCGGGGGGGCCAACAGATACGCAGTATTTT.

The genes are TRBV5-4 and TRBJ2-1, with a possible D match to TRBD2 (5 bases). Deletions cut 1 base from V and 6 bases from J, with 8 bases between. The CDR3 totals 13 residues. Germline CDR1 is SGHNT and CDR2 is YYREEE (reference sequence). CDR3 amino acids: CASSLRLANEQFF. CDR3 bases: TGTGCCAGCAGCTTGCGGCTAGCCAATGAGCAGTTCTTC.

This clone was picked up one time. The rearrangement uses TRBV5-4 and TRBJ2-1; 7 bases fit TRBD2. Trimming at V came to 3 bases and at J to 4 bases, leaving 7 bases not matched to a gene. This CDR3 is built from 15 residues. Germline lookup yields CDR1 SGHNT and CDR2 YYREEE (reference sequence). The chain's CDR3 is CASSWGLPTYNEQFF. For the CDR3, the DNA is TGTGCCAGCAGCTGGGGACTACCAACTTACAATGAGCAGTTCTTC. Using reference TRBV5-4 and TRBJ2-1 for the parts outside the CDR3, the full variable domain is ETGVTQSPTHLIKTRGQQVTLRCSSQSGHNTVSWYQQALGQGPQFIFQYYREEENGRGNFPPRFSGLQFPNYSSELNVNALELDDSALYLCASSWGLPTYNEQFFGPGTRLTVL.

The rearrangement joins TRBV27 to TRBJ1-3, with unresolved D. The CDR3 covers 13 residues. Trimming pared 4 bases from V and 4 bases from J, leaving 8 bases between. The germline V gene has CDR1 MNHEY and CDR2 SMNVEV (reference sequence). CDR3 in amino acids: CASSSGRGNTIYF. In DNA, the CDR3 is TGTGCCAGCAGTTCAGGACGCGGAAACACCATATATTTT.

The chain is built from TRBV5-4 and TRBJ2-5; D is ambiguous. This CDR3 spans 13 amino acids. The V gene's germline CDR1 is SGHNT and CDR2 YYREEE (reference sequence). V was clipped by 6 bases and J by 1 base, with 10 bases between them. CDR3 in amino acids: CASNRRPQETQYF. In DNA, the CDR3 is TGTGCCAGCAATCGAAGACCCCAAGAGACCCAGTACTTC. The whole variable domain, filled in from reference TRBV5-4 and TRBJ2-5, reads ETGVTQSPTHLIKTRGQQVTLRCSSQSGHNTVSWYQQALGQGPQFIFQYYREEENGRGNFPPRFSGLQFPNYSSELNVNALELDDSALYLCASNRRPQETQYFGPGTRLLVL.

The chain links TRBV19 to TRBJ2-7; 9 bases agree with TRBD1. V lost 4 bases, J lost 9 bases, and 13 bases stayed unmatched. This CDR3 has 15 amino acids. CDR1 is LNHDA, CDR2 SQIVND, per germline (reference sequence). The CDR3 bases are TGTGCCAGTAGTACCTCCGGGACAGGGTCAATTGTGCAGTACTTC. Translated, it gives CASSTSGTGSIVQYF.

CDR3 region: CASSLGQGTGNTIYF. The CDR3 nucleotides are TGCGCCAGCAGCTTGGGCCAGGGTACTGGAAACACCATATATTTT. The chain combines TRBV5-1 with TRBJ1-3; the D gene is possibly TRBD1 (5 bases). The CDR3 consists of 15 residues. V shed 0 bases and J shed 2 bases, with 9 bases lying between them. Looked up from germline, CDR1 is SGHRS and CDR2 is YFSETQ.

The rearrangement uses TRBV7-2 and TRBJ2-7; 12 bases agree with TRBD2. The CDR3 covers 15 residues. V dropped 5 bases and J dropped 3; count of bases not matched to a gene: 5. Germline assignment: CDR1 SGHTA and CDR2 FQGNSA. The CDR3 DNA is TGTGCCAGCAGCACGCCGGGACTAGCGGGCTACGAGCAGTACTTC. Translated: CASSTPGLAGYEQYF.

This chain connects TRBV29-1 to TRBJ1-1; maybe TRBD1 (5 bases). Trimming stripped 4 bases from V and 1 base from J, with 10 bases between. CDR1 and CDR2 from the germline V gene are SQVTM and ANQGSEA. The CDR3 covers 13 residues. The CDR3 DNA reads as TGCAGCGTTGGAATTGGGGGGAACACTGAAGCTTTCTTT. Its translation: CSVGIGGNTEAFF.

This chain joins TRBV5-6 and TRBJ2-5, with unresolved D. This CDR3 comprises 10 residues. The V gene's germline CDR1 is SGHDT and CDR2 YYEEEE. V dropped 7 bases and J dropped 8 bases, with 9 bases sitting between them. The CDR3 loop reads CASGRLTQYF. CDR3 bases: TGTGCCAGCGGTCGGCTCACCCAGTACTTC.

CDR3: CAWGVSYEQYF. The CDR3 region has the DNA TGTGCCTGGGGCGTTTCCTACGAGCAGTACTTC. This sequence joins TRBV30 and TRBJ2-7; D gene ambiguous. CDR3 length equals 11 residues. Germline V gene lookup returns CDR1 GTSNPN and CDR2 SVGIG (reference sequence). V was cut by 5 bases and J by 1 base, with 6 bases left in between.

The CDR3 region has the DNA TGTGCCAGCAGCCGGGGTCCTAGCGTCTACGAGCAGTACTTC. Protein: CASSRGPSVYEQYF. The genes are TRBV7-2 and TRBJ2-7, with D perhaps matching TRBD2 (6 bases). This CDR3 contains 14 residues. Trimming shortened V by 5 bases and J by 3 bases, and 14 bases separated the two germline ends. CDR1 and CDR2 (germline): SGHTA, FQGNSA.